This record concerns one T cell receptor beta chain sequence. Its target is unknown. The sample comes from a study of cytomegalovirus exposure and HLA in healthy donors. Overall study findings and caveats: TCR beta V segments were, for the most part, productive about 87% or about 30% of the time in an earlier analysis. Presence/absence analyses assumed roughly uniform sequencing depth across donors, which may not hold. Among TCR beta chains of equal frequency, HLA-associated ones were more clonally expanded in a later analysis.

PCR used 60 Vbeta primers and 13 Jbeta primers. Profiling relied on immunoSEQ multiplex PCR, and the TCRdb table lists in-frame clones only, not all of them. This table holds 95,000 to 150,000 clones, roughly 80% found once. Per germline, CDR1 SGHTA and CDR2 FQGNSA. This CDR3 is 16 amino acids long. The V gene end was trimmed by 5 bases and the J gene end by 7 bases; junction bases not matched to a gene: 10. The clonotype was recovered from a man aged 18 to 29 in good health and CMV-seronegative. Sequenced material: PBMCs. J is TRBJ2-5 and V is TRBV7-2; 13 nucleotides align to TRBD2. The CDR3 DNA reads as TGTGCCAGCAGCCCCAGACTAGCGGGGGGCATTATGACCCAGTACTTC. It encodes CASSPRLAGGIMTQYF.